This T cell receptor (beta chain) was profiled in a study of cytomegalovirus exposure and HLA in healthy donors. Study context: An earlier analysis identified 117 million unique TCR beta sequences in 170 million or so T cells.

Both 60 Vbeta primers and 13 Jbeta primers went into the PCR. This table comes from immunoSEQ multiplex PCR, and its TCRdb copy is limited to in-frame clones, with some not included. The profile covers fewer than 200,000 clones, with roughly 85% appearing a single time and 0.85% taken by the ten largest. Trimming left V 6 bases short and J 2 bases short, with 14 bases between. The germline V gene encodes CDR1 SGHRS and CDR2 YFSETQ. The CDR3 length is 14 residues. The chain recombines TRBV5-1 with TRBJ1-1; D is perhaps TRBD1 (6 bases). Sequenced material: PBMCs. The sequence derives from a woman aged 25 to 45 in good health and CMV-seronegative. CDR3 protein: CASTGGTFNTEAFF. The CDR3 region has the DNA TGCGCCAGCACCGGGGGGACATTCAACACTGAAGCTTTCTTT.